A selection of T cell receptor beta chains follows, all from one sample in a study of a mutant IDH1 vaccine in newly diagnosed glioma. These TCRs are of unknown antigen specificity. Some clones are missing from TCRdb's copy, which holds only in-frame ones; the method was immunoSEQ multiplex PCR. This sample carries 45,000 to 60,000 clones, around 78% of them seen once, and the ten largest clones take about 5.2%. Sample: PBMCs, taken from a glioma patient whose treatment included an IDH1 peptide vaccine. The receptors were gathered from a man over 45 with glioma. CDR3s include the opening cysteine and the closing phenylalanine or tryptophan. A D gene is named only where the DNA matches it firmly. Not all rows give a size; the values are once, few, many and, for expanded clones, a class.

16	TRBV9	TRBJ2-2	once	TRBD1	CASSPGQGGGAGELFF	TGTGCCAGCAGCCCGGGACAGGGAGGAGGAGCCGGGGAGCTGTTTTTT
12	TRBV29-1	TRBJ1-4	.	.	CSAGGMSEKLFF	TGCAGCGCGGGGGGGATGAGTGAAAAACTGTTTTTT
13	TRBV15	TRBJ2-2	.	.	CATARPNTGELFF	TGTGCCACAGCAAGACCGAACACCGGGGAGCTGTTTTTT
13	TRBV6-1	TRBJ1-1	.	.	CASQRGGNTEAFF	TGTGCCAGTCAAAGGGGGGGGAACACTGAAGCTTTCTTT
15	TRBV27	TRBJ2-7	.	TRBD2	CASSLTSGAAYEQYF	TGTGCCAGCAGCCTGACTAGCGGGGCGGCCTACGAGCAGTACTTC
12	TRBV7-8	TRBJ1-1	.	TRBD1	CASSPRTGEAFF	TGTGCCAGCAGCCCCCGGACAGGGGAGGCTTTCTTT
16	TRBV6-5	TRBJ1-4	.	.	CASSYSNVPTNEKLFF	TGTGCCAGCAGTTACTCGAATGTCCCAACTAATGAAAAACTGTTTTTT
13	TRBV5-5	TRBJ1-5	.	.	CASSFSANQPQHF	TGTGCCAGCAGCTTTTCGGCCAATCAGCCCCAGCATTTT
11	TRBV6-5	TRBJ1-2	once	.	CASTNSGGYTF	TGTGCCAGCACCAACTCAGGTGGCTACACCTTC
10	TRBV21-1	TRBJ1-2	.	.	CASSNRGYTF	TGTGCCAGCAGCAACCGTGGCTACACCTTC
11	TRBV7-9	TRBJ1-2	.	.	CASSLSRGYTF	TGTGCCAGCAGCCTGAGTCGTGGCTACACCTTC
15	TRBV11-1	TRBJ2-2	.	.	CASSYNRDGAGELFF	TGTGCCAGCAGCTACAACAGGGATGGGGCCGGGGAGCTGTTTTTT
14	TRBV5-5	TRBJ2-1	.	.	CASSLELIYNEQFF	TGTGCCAGCAGCTTGGAACTAATCTACAATGAGCAGTTCTTC
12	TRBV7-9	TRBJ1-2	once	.	CASSRVAYGYTF	TGTGCCAGCAGCCGGGTCGCATATGGCTACACCTTC
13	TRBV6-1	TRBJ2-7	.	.	CASASGSLNEQYF	TGTGCCAGCGCTTCGGGGAGTTTGAACGAGCAGTACTTC
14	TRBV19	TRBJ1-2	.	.	CASSPPGHLYGYTF	TGTGCCAGTAGTCCTCCGGGACACCTCTATGGCTACACCTTC
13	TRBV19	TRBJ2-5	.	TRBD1	CASRRIRGETQYF	TGTGCCAGTAGACGGATCAGGGGGGAGACCCAGTACTTC
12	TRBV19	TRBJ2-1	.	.	CASSTGYNEQFF	TGTGCCAGTAGTACGGGCTACAATGAGCAGTTCTTC
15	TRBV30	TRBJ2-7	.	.	CAWSGGDRSSYEQYF	TGTGCCTGGAGTGGTGGTGACAGGAGCTCCTACGAGCAGTACTTC
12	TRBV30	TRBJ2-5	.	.	CAFSESGETQYF	TGTGCCTTTAGCGAGTCTGGAGAGACCCAGTACTTC
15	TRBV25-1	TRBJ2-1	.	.	CASRLQESSYNEQFF	TGTGCCAGCAGGCTACAGGAGAGCTCCTACAATGAGCAGTTCTTC
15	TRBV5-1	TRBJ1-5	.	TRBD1	CASSRTGGTNQPQHF	TGCGCCAGCAGCCGGACAGGGGGCACCAATCAGCCCCAGCATTTT
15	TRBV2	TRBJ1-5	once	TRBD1	CASSVTGFSNQPQHF	TGTGCCAGCAGCGTGACAGGGTTTAGCAATCAGCCCCAGCATTTT
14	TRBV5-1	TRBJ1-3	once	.	CASSLSHSGNTIYF	TGCGCCAGCAGCTTGAGCCATTCTGGAAACACCATATATTTT
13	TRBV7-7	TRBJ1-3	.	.	CASSLGFGNTIYF	TGTGCTAGCAGCTTGGGATTCGGAAACACCATATATTTT
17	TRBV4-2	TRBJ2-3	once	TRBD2	CASSQAAGAGGPDTQYF	TGTGCCAGCAGCCAGGCAGCGGGGGCCGGGGGCCCAGATACGCAGTATTTT
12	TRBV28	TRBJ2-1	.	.	CASSLWLNEQFF	TGTGCCAGCAGTTTGTGGCTGAATGAGCAGTTCTTC
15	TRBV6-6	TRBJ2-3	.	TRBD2	CASSYGRGGTDTQYF	TGTGCCAGCAGTTACGGGCGGGGGGGCACAGATACGCAGTATTTT
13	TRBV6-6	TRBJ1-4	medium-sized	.	CASGWLWREKLFF	TGTGCCAGCGGCTGGTTGTGGAGAGAAAAACTGTTTTTT
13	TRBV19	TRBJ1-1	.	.	CASSPRGNTEAFF	TGTGCCAGTAGCCCACGGGGGAACACTGAAGCTTTCTTT
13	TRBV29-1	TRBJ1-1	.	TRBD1	CSVERGQNTEAFF	TGCAGCGTTGAAAGGGGGCAGAACACTGAAGCTTTCTTT
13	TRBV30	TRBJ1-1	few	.	CAWSVSGSTEAFF	TGTGCCTGGAGTGTATCCGGGAGCACTGAAGCTTTCTTT
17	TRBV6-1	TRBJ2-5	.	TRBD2	CASSEDGVAGGQETQYF	TGTGCCAGCAGTGAAGATGGGGTAGCGGGGGGGCAAGAGACCCAGTACTTC
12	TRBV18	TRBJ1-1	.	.	CASSLLDTEAFF	TGTGCCAGCTCCCTCTTGGACACTGAAGCTTTCTTT
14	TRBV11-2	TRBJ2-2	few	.	CASRLAGGAGELFF	TGTGCCAGCAGATTAGCAGGGGGGGCCGGGGAGCTGTTTTTT
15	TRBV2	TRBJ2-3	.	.	CASSEKEVSTDTQYF	TGTGCCAGCAGTGAAAAAGAAGTTAGCACAGATACGCAGTATTTT
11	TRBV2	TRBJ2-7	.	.	CASSPQYEQYF	TGTGCCAGCAGTCCTCAGTATGAGCAGTACTTC
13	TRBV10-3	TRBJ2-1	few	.	CANRQGQGGEQFF	TGTGCCAATCGACAGGGCCAGGGGGGTGAGCAGTTCTTC
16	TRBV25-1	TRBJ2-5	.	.	CASSDESRGPQETQYF	TGTGCCAGCAGTGACGAGTCTCGGGGCCCACAAGAGACCCAGTACTTC
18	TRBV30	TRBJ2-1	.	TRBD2	CAWSVLGLAGGGHNEQFF	TGTGCCTGGAGTGTACTCGGACTAGCGGGGGGGGGACACAATGAGCAGTTCTTC
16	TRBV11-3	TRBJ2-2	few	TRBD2	CASSKRLADQSGELFF	TGTGCCAGCAGCAAGCGACTAGCGGATCAATCCGGGGAGCTGTTTTTT
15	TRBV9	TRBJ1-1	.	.	CASSVSGRENTEAFF	TGTGCCAGCAGCGTAAGTGGCAGGGAGAACACTGAAGCTTTCTTT